Each of the 22 T cell receptor beta chains below was sequenced from the same sample in a study of T cell responses to AZD1222 COVID-19 vaccine. Method: immunoSEQ multiplex PCR; TCRdb's copy keeps in-frame clones and lacks some. The table shows more than 150,000 clones, with 85% to 95% occurring only once. The starting material was peripheral blood, obtained on day 0 of AZD1222 vaccination. The receptors stem from an adult in good health.

The genes are TRBV3-1 (or the pseudogene TRBV3-2) and TRBJ2-7, with 9 positions matching TRBD2. The CDR3 has 15 amino acids. The junction had 7 bases not matched to a gene; V was cut back by 4 bases and J by 3 bases. Germline-derived CDR1 and CDR2 are LGHDT and YNNKEL (reference sequence). CDR3 bases: TGTGCCAGCAGCCCCTCCAGACTAGCGGTCTACGAGCAGTACTTC. It specifies CASSPSRLAVYEQYF.

The sample holds one count of this clone. V is TRBV10-3 and J is TRBJ1-1; the match to TRBD1 covers 7 bases. V trimming: 9 bases; J trimming: 3 bases; junction bases outside the gene matches: 13. The V gene's germline CDR1 is ENHRY and CDR2 SYGVKD. The CDR3 runs 15 residues. The DNA of the CDR3 is TGTGCCATGAGGGACCAGTCGGGACAGTACACTGAAGCTTTCTTT. It encodes CAMRDQSGQYTEAFF.

DNA for the CDR3: TGTGCCAGCAGCCCCGGACTAGCGGGAGGTATGGATGAGCAGTTCTTC. This encodes CASSPGLAGGMDEQFF. The chain uses TRBV7-9 and TRBJ2-1; 14 bases agree with TRBD2. The V and J ends lost 5 bases and 8 bases, in that order; junction bases with no gene match: 8. This CDR3 contains 16 residues. Per germline, CDR1 SEHNR and CDR2 FQNEAQ (reference sequence). The variable domain in full, with the rest retrieved from reference TRBV7-9 and TRBJ2-1, is DTGVSQNPRHKITKRGQNVTFRCDPISEHNRLYWYRQTLGQGPEFLTYFQNEAQLEKSRLLSDRFSAERPKGSFSTLEIQRTEQGDSAMYLCASSPGLAGGMDEQFFGPGTRLTVL.

The gene calls are TRBV30 and TRBJ1-1, with unresolved D. The CDR3 loop spans 16 amino acids. The V and J ends lost 3 bases and 0 bases respectively, with 17 bases between them. Germline V gene lookup returns CDR1 GTSNPN and CDR2 SVGIG (reference sequence). This CDR3 reads CAWRDRRVGMNTEAFF. In DNA, the CDR3 is TGTGCCTGGAGGGATAGGAGGGTGGGGATGAACACTGAAGCTTTCTTT.

The chain uses TRBV5-4 and TRBJ2-7, with 10 bases matching TRBD1. In germline, CDR1 is SGHNT, CDR2 YYREEE (reference sequence). This CDR3 has 15 amino acids. Trimming took 0 bases from V and 5 from J; bases not matched to a gene: 5. The CDR3 coding sequence is TGTGCCAGCAGCTTGGATGGGACAGGGGATAACGAGCAGTACTTC. Its protein product is CASSLDGTGDNEQYF.

This chain joins TRBV19 and TRBJ1-1; 9 bases line up with TRBD1. Unmatched junction bases numbered 3, after V lost 5 bases and J lost 5 bases. CDR1 is LNHDA, CDR2 SQIVND, per germline (reference sequence). The CDR3 runs to 13 residues. The CDR3 bases are TGTGCCAGTAGTGAGGACAGGGGAACTGAAGCTTTCTTT. Translation gives CASSEDRGTEAFF.

This chain links TRBV14 with TRBJ1-6, with a weak D call TRBD1 (5 bases). CDR1 SGHDN and CDR2 FVKESK come from the germline V gene. V gave up 1 base and J gave up 7 bases, with 14 bases separating them. The CDR3 is made up of 16 amino acids. The CDR3, as DNA: TGTGCCAGCAGCCAAGTGCCAGGGAGGTACAATTCACCCCTCCACTTT. Amino acids: CASSQVPGRYNSPLHF.

The chain has TRBV6-2 or TRBV6-3 and TRBJ2-1, with a tentative D call TRBD2 (6 bases). Trimming stripped 0 bases from V and 3 bases from J, with 15 bases between. Germline CDR1 reads MNHEY; CDR2 reads SVGEGT. The CDR3 consists of 17 residues. In DNA, the CDR3 is TGTGCCAGCAGTTACTCCGAGTTGGGCGGGGACTACAATGAGCAGTTCTTC. It encodes CASSYSELGGDYNEQFF.

The table lists this clone with a few counts. V is TRBV14 and J is TRBJ1-1; D uncertain. The CDR3 totals 13 residues. Germline values: CDR1 SGHDN, CDR2 FVKESK. V was pared by 7 bases and J by 5 bases, with 14 bases between. The CDR3 DNA follows: TGTGCCAGCAAGGCTGGTCAGTGGACTGAAGCTTTCTTT. It codes for CASKAGQWTEAFF.

Only one count was recorded for this clone. The genes are TRBV5-8 and TRBJ1-5; D might be TRBD1 (5 bases). V lost 3 bases, J lost 5 bases, and 9 bases lay in between. The CDR3 covers 13 residues. Germline CDR1 reads SGHTS; CDR2 reads YDEGEE. CDR3 sequence reads: CASSWDRDQPQHF. CDR3 nucleotide sequence: TGTGCCAGCAGCTGGGACCGGGATCAGCCCCAGCATTTT.

The V call is TRBV6-4, the J call TRBJ2-1; no clear D gene. CDR3 length equals 14 residues. The V gene lost 4 bases and the J gene lost 8 bases, with 15 bases spanning the gap. From germline, CDR1 is MRHNA and CDR2 SNTAGT. CDR3 in DNA: TGTGCCAGCAGTGTGCGGCCGTCGGGCCATGAGCAGTTCTTC. Protein: CASSVRPSGHEQFF.

V and J are TRBV19 and TRBJ1-2; TRBD1 matches 8 bases. The CDR3 is 13 residues long. V trimming: 7 bases; J trimming: 8 bases; junction bases outside the gene matches: 9. Germline V gives CDR1 LNHDA, CDR2 SQIVND (reference sequence). The CDR3 nucleotides read TGTGCCAGTACCCCGGACAGGGCTTACGGCTACACCTTC. As protein: CASTPDRAYGYTF.

The chain employs TRBV24-1 and TRBJ2-2; 8 bases agree with TRBD2. J lost 6 bases, V lost 5 bases, and 7 bases had no gene match. The germline CDR1 and CDR2 sequences are KGHDR and SFDVKD. The CDR3 is made up of 15 amino acids. Here the CDR3 DNA reads TGTGCCACCAGTGTCTCGGGAGGGTCGGCCGGGGAGCTGTTTTTT. It is translated as CATSVSGGSAGELFF.

The chain joins TRBV19 to TRBJ1-6; D unresolved. In germline, CDR1 is LNHDA, CDR2 SQIVND (reference sequence). V gave up 6 bases and J gave up 5 bases, with 11 bases separating them. The CDR3 contains 14 residues. The CDR3 bases are TGTGCCAGTAGCAGTAACAGCAATAATTCACCCCTCCACTTT. It codes for CASSSNSNNSPLHF.

This chain joins TRBV11-2 and TRBJ1-5; D gene ambiguous. V lost 1 base and J lost 5, with 6 bases in between. The CDR3 length is 13 residues. Germline V gene sequence: CDR1 SGHAT, CDR2 FQNNGV. CDR3 amino acids: CASSLGPDQPQHF. The CDR3 region has the DNA TGTGCCAGCAGCTTAGGCCCGGATCAGCCCCAGCATTTT.

This sequence joins TRBV6-1 and TRBJ1-5, with 7 bases fitting TRBD1. V shed 3 bases and J 1 base; nucleotides not matched to a gene: 3. The V gene's germline CDR1 is MNHNS and CDR2 SASEGT. The CDR3 is made up of 15 amino acids. In nucleotides, the CDR3 is TGTGCCAGCAGTGAGATGACAGGGAGCAATCAGCCCCAGCATTTT. Amino acid sequence: CASSEMTGSNQPQHF.

This sequence joins TRBV30 and TRBJ2-3, with 8 bases lining up with TRBD2. There are 14 residues in the CDR3. CDR1 GTSNPN and CDR2 SVGIG come from the germline V gene (reference sequence). V was pared by 0 bases and J by 4 bases, with 3 bases of the junction left unmatched. CDR3 nucleotide sequence: TGTGCCTGGAGTGTTCGGGGGGGGGCAGATACGCAGTATTTT. It codes for CAWSVRGGADTQYF.

The rearrangement uses TRBV3-1 (or the pseudogene TRBV3-2) and TRBJ2-7; D perhaps matches TRBD1 (5 bases). The CDR3 is 15 amino acids. Trimming removed 4 bases at V and 0 bases at J, with 13 bases between. Germline V gives CDR1 LGHDT, CDR2 YNNKEL (reference sequence). The CDR3 DNA is TGTGCCAGCAGCCTCCGTGACAGAAGCTCCTACGAGCAGTACTTC. The encoded protein is CASSLRDRSSYEQYF.

V gene TRBV27 combines with J gene TRBJ1-1, with TRBD1 as a possible D gene (6 bases). Trimming left V 2 bases short and J 5 bases short, with 12 bases between. Germline CDR1 reads MNHEY; CDR2 reads SMNVEV (reference sequence). This CDR3 comprises 14 residues. CDR3 sequence: CASSLQGFWTEAFF. In nucleotides, the CDR3 is TGTGCCAGCAGTTTACAGGGGTTTTGGACTGAAGCTTTCTTT.

The chain joins TRBV2 to TRBJ1-1, with TRBD1 matching over 8 bases. J lost 3 bases, V lost 10 bases, and 4 bases had no gene match. The CDR3 length is 12 residues. Germline values: CDR1 SNHLY, CDR2 FYNNEI. CDR3 in amino acids: CAIQTGDTEAFF. The CDR3 DNA sequence: TGTGCCATCCAGACAGGGGACACTGAAGCTTTCTTT.

The V gene is TRBV6-6, the J gene TRBJ1-3; D uncertain. Germline values: CDR1 MNHNY, CDR2 SVGAGI (reference sequence). CDR3 size: 16 residues. Trimming took 0 bases from V and 0 from J, leaving 9 bases between them. The CDR3 reads CASSYSTGSSGNTIYF. In DNA, the CDR3 is TGTGCCAGCAGTTACTCGACTGGGAGCTCTGGAAACACCATATATTTT.

CDR3 sequence: CASSPQSGGMGSGNTIYF. For the CDR3, the DNA is TGTGCCAGCAGTCCACAGTCAGGGGGAATGGGCTCTGGAAACACCATATATTTT. The chain is built from TRBV28 and TRBJ1-3; the match to TRBD1 covers 7 bases. V gave up 5 bases and J gave up 0 bases; unmatched junction bases: 13. The CDR3 is 18 amino acids. The germline gives CDR1 MDHEN, CDR2 SYDVKM.